This T cell receptor beta chain was documented in a study of T-cell reconstitution after alpha-beta-depleted transplantation in children. The study, taken as a whole, reports: T-cell numbers and diversity one year post-transplant derived largely from freshly generated T cells. There were some patients whose high TCRbeta diversity at day 60 came from surviving recipient T cells and thymic progenitors. By about two months after transplant, alpha-beta T cells reportedly arose from several hundred graft clones that had expanded.

Unique molecular identifiers were used in preparing the TCRbeta library. Each CDR3 protein is one row after TCRdb ran MiXCR on the PCR reads. The repertoire consists of 750,000 to 950,000 distinct CDR3 sequences, with about 16% occurring once and the leading ten covering under 6%. Note on this clonotype: Its antigen is undetermined.

The length of the CDR3 is 17 residues. CDR1 and CDR2 (germline): MNHEY, SMNVEV (reference sequence). With 3 bases removed from V and 7 bases from J, the gap between germline ends came to 19 bases. The source is a male patient younger than 18 who had a stem cell transplant for acute lymphoblastic leukemia, so the T cells may come from the graft donor. Source: PBMCs, mostly from graft donor cells, taken 360 days after TCRalphabeta/CD19-depleted stem cell transplant. The rearrangement uses TRBV27 and TRBJ1-6; D not resolved. CDR3 DNA sequence: TGTGCCAGCAGTTTCTTGGAGGTGGGAGGTGTGAATTCACCCCTCCACTTT. Amino acid sequence: CASSFLEVGGVNSPLHF.